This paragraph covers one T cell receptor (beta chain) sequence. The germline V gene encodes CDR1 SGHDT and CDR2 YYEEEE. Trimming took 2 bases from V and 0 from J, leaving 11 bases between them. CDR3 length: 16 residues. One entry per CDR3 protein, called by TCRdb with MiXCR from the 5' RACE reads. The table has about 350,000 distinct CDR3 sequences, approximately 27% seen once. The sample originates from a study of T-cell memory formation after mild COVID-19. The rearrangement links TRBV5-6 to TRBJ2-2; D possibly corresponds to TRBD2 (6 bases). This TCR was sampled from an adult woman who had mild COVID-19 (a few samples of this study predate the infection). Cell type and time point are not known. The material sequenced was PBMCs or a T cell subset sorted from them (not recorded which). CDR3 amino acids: CASSFRGTANTGELFF. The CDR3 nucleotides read TGTGCCAGCAGCTTCCGGGGGACGGCGAACACCGGGGAGCTGTTTTTT.